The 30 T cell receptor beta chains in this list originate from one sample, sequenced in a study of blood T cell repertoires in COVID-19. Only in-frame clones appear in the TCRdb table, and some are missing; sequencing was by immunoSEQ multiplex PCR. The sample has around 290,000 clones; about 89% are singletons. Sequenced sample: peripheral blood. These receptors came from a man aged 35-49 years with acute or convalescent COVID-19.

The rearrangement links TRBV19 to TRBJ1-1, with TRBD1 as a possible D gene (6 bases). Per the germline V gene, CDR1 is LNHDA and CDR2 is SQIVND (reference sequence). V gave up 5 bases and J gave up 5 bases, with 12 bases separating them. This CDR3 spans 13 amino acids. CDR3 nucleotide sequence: TGTGCCAGTAGTGCAGGGGAGATGACTGAAGCTTTCTTT. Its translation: CASSAGEMTEAFF.

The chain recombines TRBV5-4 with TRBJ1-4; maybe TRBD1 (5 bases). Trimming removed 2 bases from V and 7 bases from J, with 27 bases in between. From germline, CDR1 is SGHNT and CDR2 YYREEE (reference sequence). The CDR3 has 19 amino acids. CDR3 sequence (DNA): TGTGCCAGCAGCTTCCTTTACTTCCGGGACTCCTCCCGTGGTGAAAAACTGTTTTTT. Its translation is CASSFLYFRDSSRGEKLFF. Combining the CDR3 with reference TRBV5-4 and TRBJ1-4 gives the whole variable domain ETGVTQSPTHLIKTRGQQVTLRCSSQSGHNTVSWYQQALGQGPQFIFQYYREEENGRGNFPPRFSGLQFPNYSSELNVNALELDDSALYLCASSFLYFRDSSRGEKLFFGSGTQLSVL.

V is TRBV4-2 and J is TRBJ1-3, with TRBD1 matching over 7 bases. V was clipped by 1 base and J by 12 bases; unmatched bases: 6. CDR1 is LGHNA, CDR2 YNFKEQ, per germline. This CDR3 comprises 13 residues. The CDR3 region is CASSQGTGFYIYF. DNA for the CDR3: TGTGCCAGCAGCCAAGGGACAGGTTTCTACATATATTTT.

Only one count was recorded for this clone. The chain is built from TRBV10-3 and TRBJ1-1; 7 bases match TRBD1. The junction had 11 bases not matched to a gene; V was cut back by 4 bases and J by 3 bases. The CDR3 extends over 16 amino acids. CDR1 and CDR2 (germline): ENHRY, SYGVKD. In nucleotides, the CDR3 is TGTGCCATCAGTGGGCACCCCGCAGGGGGGTACACTGAAGCTTTCTTT. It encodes CAISGHPAGGYTEAFF.

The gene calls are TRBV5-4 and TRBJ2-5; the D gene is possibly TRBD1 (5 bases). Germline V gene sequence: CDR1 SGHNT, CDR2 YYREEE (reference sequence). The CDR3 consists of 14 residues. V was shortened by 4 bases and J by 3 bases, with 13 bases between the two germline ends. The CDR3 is CASSADSTKETQYF. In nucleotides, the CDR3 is TGTGCCAGCAGCGCTGACAGTACTAAAGAGACCCAGTACTTC.

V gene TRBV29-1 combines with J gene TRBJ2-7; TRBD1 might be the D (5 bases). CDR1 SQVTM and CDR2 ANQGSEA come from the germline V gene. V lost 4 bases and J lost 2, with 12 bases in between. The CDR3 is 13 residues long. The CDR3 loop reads CSVGNDRTYEQYF. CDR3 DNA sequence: TGCAGCGTTGGAAACGACAGAACCTACGAGCAGTACTTC.

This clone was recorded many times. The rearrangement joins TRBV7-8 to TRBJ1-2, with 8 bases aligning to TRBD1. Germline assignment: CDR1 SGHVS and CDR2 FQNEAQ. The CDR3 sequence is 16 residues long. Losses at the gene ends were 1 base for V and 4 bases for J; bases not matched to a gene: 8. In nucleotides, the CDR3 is TGTGCCAGCAGCTTAGTTAAGACAGGGGATAGCTATGGCTACACCTTC. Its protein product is CASSLVKTGDSYGYTF. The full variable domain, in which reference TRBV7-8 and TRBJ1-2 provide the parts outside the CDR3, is GAGVSQSPRYKVAKRGQDVALRCDPISGHVSLFWYQQALGQGPEFLTYFQNEAQLDKSGLPSDRFFAERPEGSVSTLKIQRTQQEDSAVYLCASSLVKTGDSYGYTFGSGTRLTVV.

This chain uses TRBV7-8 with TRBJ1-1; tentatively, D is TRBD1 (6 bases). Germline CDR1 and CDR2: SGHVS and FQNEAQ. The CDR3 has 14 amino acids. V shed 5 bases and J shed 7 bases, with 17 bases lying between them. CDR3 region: CASSQSGQGSEAFF. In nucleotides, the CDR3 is TGTGCCAGCAGCCAATCGGGGCAGGGGAGTGAAGCTTTCTTT.

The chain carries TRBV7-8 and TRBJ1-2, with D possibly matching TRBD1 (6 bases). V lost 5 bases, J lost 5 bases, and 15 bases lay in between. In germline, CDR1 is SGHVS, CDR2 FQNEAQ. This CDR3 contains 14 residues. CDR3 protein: CASSRDRLDYGYTF. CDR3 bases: TGTGCCAGCAGCCGAGACAGGTTGGATTATGGCTACACCTTC. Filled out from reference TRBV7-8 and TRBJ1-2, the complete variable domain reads GAGVSQSPRYKVAKRGQDVALRCDPISGHVSLFWYQQALGQGPEFLTYFQNEAQLDKSGLPSDRFFAERPEGSVSTLKIQRTQQEDSAVYLCASSRDRLDYGYTFGSGTRLTVV.

CDR3 nucleotides: TGTGCCAGCAGCTCAACCGGGGCCAAAAACATTCAGTACTTC. This encodes CASSSTGAKNIQYF. V is TRBV7-9 and J is TRBJ2-4; D is unresolved. There are 14 residues in the CDR3. Germline V CDR1 and CDR2: SEHNR, FQNEAQ (reference sequence). V shed 4 bases and J shed 1 base, with 8 bases lying between them.

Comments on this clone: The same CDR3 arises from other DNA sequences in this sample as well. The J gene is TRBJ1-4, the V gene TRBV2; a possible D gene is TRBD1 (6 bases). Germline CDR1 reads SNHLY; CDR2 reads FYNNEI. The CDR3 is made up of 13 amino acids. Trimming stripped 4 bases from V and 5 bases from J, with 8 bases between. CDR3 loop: CASSGTGNEKLFF. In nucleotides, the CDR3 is TGTGCCAGCAGTGGTACAGGGAATGAAAAACTGTTTTTT.

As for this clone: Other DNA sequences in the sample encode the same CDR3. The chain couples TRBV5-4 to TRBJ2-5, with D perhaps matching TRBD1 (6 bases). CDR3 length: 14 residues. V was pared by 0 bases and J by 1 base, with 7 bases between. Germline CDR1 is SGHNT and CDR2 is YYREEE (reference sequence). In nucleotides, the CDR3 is TGTGCCAGCAGCTTGGGGACAGTCCAAGAGACCCAGTACTTC. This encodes CASSLGTVQETQYF.

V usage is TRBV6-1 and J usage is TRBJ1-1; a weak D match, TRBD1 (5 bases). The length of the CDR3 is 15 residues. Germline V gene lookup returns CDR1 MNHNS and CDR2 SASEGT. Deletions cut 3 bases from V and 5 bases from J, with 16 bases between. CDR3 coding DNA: TGTGCCAGCAGTGAGGTTAACGGTAAGGGGACTGAAGCTTTCTTT. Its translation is CASSEVNGKGTEAFF.

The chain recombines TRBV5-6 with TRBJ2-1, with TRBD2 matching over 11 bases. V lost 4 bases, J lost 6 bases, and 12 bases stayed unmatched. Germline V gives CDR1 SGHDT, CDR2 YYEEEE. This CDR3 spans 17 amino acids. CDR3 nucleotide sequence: TGTGCCAGCAGCGGCCCGAGGCTAGCGGGGGGAGGCAATGAGCAGTTCTTC. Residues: CASSGPRLAGGGNEQFF.

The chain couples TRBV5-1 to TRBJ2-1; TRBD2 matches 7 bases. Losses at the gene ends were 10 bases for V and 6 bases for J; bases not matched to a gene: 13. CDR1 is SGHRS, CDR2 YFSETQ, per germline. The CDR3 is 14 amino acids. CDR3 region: CASGSGGNFNEQFF. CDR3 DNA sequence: TGCGCCTCCGGGTCCGGGGGGAATTTCAATGAGCAGTTCTTC.

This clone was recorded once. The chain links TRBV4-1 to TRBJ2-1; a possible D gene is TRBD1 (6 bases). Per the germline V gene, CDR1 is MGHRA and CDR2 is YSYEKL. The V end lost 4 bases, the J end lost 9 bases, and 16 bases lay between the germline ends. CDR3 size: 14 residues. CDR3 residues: CASSPSTGLSEQFF. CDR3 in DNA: TGCGCCAGCAGCCCCTCGACAGGACTGAGTGAGCAGTTCTTC.

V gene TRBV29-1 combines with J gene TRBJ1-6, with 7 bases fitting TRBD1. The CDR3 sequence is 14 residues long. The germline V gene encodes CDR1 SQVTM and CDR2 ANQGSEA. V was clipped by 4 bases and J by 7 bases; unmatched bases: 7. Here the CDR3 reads CSVATGARNSPLHF. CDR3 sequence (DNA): TGCAGCGTTGCCACAGGGGCTAGGAATTCACCCCTCCACTTT.

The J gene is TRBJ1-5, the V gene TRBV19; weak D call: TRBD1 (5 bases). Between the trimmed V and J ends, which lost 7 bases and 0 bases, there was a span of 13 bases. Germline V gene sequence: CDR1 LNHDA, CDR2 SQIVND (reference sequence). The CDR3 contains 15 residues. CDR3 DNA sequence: TGTGCCAGTAACTTGTCAGGGCATAGCAATCAGCCCCAGCATTTT. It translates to CASNLSGHSNQPQHF. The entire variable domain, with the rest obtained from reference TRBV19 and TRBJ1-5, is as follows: DGGITQSPKYLFRKEGQNVTLSCEQNLNHDAMYWYRQDPGQGLRLIYYSQIVNDFQKGDIAEGYSVSREKKESFPLTVTSAQKNPTAFYLCASNLSGHSNQPQHFGDGTRLSIL.

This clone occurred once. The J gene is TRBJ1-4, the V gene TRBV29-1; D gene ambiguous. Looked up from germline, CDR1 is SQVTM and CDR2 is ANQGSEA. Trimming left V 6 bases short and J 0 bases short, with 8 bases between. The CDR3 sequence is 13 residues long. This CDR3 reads CSVTFATNEKLFF. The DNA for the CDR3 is TGCAGCGTGACATTTGCAACTAATGAAAAACTGTTTTTT. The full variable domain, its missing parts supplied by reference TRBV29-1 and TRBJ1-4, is SAVISQKPSRDICQRGTSLTIQCQVDSQVTMMFWYRQQPGQSLTLIATANQGSEATYESGFVIDKFPISRPNLTFSTLTVSNMSPEDSSIYLCSVTFATNEKLFFGSGTQLSVL.

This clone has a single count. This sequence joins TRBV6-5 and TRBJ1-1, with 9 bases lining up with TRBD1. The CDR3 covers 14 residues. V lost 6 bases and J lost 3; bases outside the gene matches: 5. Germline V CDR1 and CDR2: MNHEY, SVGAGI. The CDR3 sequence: CASRTGGRDTEAFF. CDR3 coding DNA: TGTGCCAGCAGGACAGGGGGGAGAGACACTGAAGCTTTCTTT.

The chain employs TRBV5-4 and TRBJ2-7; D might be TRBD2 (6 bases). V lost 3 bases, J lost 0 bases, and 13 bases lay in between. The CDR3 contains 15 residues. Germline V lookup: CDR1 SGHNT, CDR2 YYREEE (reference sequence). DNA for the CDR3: TGTGCCAGCAGCTCTCGGGGAGGTTCCTCCTACGAGCAGTACTTC. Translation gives CASSSRGGSSYEQYF. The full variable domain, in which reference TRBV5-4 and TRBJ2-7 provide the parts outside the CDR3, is ETGVTQSPTHLIKTRGQQVTLRCSSQSGHNTVSWYQQALGQGPQFIFQYYREEENGRGNFPPRFSGLQFPNYSSELNVNALELDDSALYLCASSSRGGSSYEQYFGPGTRLTVT.

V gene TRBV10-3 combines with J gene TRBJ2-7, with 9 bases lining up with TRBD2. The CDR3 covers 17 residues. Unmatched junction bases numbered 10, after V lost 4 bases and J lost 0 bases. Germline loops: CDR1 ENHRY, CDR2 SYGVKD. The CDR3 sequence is CAISGASGDGSSYEQYF. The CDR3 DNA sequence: TGTGCCATCAGTGGGGCTAGCGGGGACGGTAGCTCCTACGAGCAGTACTTC.

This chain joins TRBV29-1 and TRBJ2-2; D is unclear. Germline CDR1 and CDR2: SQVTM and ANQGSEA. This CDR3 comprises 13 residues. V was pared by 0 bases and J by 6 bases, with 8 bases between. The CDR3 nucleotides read TGCAGCGTTGAAGAAAACCCGGCCGGGGAGCTGTTTTTT. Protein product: CSVEENPAGELFF.

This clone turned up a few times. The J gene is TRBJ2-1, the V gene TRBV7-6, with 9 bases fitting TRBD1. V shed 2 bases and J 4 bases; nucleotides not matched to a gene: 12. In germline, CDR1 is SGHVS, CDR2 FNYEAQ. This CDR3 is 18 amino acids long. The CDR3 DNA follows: TGTGCCAGCAGCTTATGGCATGTGGGGGACAGGGAATACAATGAGCAGTTCTTC. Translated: CASSLWHVGDREYNEQFF.

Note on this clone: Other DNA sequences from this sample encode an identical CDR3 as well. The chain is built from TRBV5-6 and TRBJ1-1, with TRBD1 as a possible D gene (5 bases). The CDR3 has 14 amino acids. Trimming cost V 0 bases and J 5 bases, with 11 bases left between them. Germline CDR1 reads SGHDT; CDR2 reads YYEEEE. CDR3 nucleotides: TGTGCCAGCAGCTTGGTGGGGCGGGGGACTGAAGCTTTCTTT. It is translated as CASSLVGRGTEAFF.

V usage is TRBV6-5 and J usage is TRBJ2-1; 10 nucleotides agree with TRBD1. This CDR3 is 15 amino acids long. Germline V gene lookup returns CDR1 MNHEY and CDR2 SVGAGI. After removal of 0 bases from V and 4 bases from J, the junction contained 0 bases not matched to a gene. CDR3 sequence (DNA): TGTGCCAGCAGTTACTCGGGACAGGGGTACAATGAGCAGTTCTTC. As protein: CASSYSGQGYNEQFF.

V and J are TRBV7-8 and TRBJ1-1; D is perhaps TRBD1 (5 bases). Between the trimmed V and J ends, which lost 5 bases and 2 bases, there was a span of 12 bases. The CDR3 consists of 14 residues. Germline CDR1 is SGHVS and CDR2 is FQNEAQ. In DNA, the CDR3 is TGTGCCAGCAGCCATTCGCGGGACAACACTGAAGCTTTCTTT. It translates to CASSHSRDNTEAFF. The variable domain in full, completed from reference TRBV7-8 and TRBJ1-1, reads GAGVSQSPRYKVAKRGQDVALRCDPISGHVSLFWYQQALGQGPEFLTYFQNEAQLDKSGLPSDRFFAERPEGSVSTLKIQRTQQEDSAVYLCASSHSRDNTEAFFGQGTRLTVV.

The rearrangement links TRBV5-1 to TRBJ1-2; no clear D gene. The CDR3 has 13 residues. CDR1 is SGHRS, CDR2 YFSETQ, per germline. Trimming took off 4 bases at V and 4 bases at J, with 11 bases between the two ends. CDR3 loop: CASSPDGVYGYTF. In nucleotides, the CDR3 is TGCGCCAGCAGCCCGGACGGGGTCTATGGCTACACCTTC.

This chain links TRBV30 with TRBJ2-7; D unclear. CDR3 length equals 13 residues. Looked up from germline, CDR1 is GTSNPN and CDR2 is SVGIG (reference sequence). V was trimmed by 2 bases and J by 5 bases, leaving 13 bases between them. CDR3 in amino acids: CAWSNPGHHEQYF. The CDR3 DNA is TGTGCCTGGAGTAATCCGGGTCATCACGAGCAGTACTTC. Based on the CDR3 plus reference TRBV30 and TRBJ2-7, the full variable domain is SQTIHQWPATLVQPVGSPLSLECTVEGTSNPNLYWYRQAAGRGLQLLFYSVGIGQISSEVPQNLSASRPQDRQFILSSKKLLLSDSGFYLCAWSNPGHHEQYFGPGTRLTVT.

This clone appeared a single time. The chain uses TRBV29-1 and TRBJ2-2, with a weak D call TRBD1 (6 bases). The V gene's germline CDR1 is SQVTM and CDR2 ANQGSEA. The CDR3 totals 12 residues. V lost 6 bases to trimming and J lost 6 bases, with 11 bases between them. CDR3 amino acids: CSVSGASGELFF. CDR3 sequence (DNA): TGCAGCGTGTCAGGGGCGTCCGGGGAGCTGTTTTTT.